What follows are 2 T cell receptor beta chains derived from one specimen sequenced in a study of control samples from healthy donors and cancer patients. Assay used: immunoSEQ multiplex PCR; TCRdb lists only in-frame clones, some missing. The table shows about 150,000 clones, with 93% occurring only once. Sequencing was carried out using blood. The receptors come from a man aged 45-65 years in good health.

CDR3 in amino acids: CASSLTESSSYNSPLHF. The CDR3 DNA reads TGCGCCAGCAGCTTGACGGAATCGAGCTCCTATAATTCACCCCTCCACTTT. V gene TRBV5-1 combines with J gene TRBJ1-6; no definite D call. Germline V CDR1 and CDR2: SGHRS, YFSETQ. The CDR3 runs to 17 residues. Trimming shortened V by 1 base and J by 0 bases, and 11 bases separated the two germline ends.

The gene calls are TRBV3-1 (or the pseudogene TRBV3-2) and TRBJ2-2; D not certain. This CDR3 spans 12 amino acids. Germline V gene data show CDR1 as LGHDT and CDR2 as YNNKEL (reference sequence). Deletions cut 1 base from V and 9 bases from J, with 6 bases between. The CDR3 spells CASSQVGRELFF. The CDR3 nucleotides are TGTGCCAGCAGCCAAGTAGGGCGGGAGCTGTTTTTT.